A selection of T cell receptor beta chains follows, all from one sample in a study of T cell responses to AZD1222 COVID-19 vaccine. Sequenced by immunoSEQ multiplex PCR; TCRdb stores in-frame clones only, minus some. Here the sample spans 150,000 to 200,000 clones, 90% being singletons. This material consisted of peripheral blood, taken 28 days after the second dose of the MenACWY control vaccine. The source is an adult who received the MenACWY meningococcal vaccine as a control. CDR3s include the opening cysteine and the closing phenylalanine or tryptophan. The order of the fields is D gene, J gene, clone size, V gene, CDR3 DNA, CDR3 protein. D genes are given only for firm matches. Clone size is shown for a subset of rows, as once, few, many or a class of expanded clone.

d_gene: NA; j_gene: TRBJ1-1; abundance: NA; v_gene: TRBV9; CDR3nt: TGTGCCAGCAGCGTTATCAGGAACACTGAAGCTTTCTTT; CDR3aa: CASSVIRNTEAFF
d_gene: TRBD1; j_gene: TRBJ2-7; abundance: NA; v_gene: TRBV3-1/TRBV3-2; CDR3nt: TGTGCCAGCAGCCAATTTAGTAGGGGGCATGACGAGCAGTACTTC; CDR3aa: CASSQFSRGHDEQYF
d_gene: NA; j_gene: TRBJ2-3; abundance: NA; v_gene: TRBV5-1; CDR3nt: TGCGCCAGCAGTCGGGAAAGAGACACAGATACGCAGTATTTT; CDR3aa: CASSRERDTDTQYF
d_gene: NA; j_gene: TRBJ1-4; abundance: NA; v_gene: TRBV7-6; CDR3nt: TGTGCCAGCAGTAAAGGACAGCTAGCTTCAACTAATGAAAAACTGTTTTTT; CDR3aa: CASSKGQLASTNEKLFF
d_gene: NA; j_gene: TRBJ2-7; abundance: NA; v_gene: TRBV19; CDR3nt: TGTGCCAGTAGCAAACTCAGGGGCCGCGGGGAGGAGCAGTACTTC; CDR3aa: CASSKLRGRGEEQYF
d_gene: NA; j_gene: TRBJ1-4; abundance: NA; v_gene: TRBV27; CDR3nt: TGTGCCAGCAGTTTAGATTGGACTAATGAAAAACTGTTTTTT; CDR3aa: CASSLDWTNEKLFF
d_gene: NA; j_gene: TRBJ2-6; abundance: NA; v_gene: TRBV19; CDR3nt: TGTGCCAGTAGTAGTAGACAGTTAAGCTCTGGGGCCAACGTCCTGACTTTC; CDR3aa: CASSSRQLSSGANVLTF
d_gene: TRBD2; j_gene: TRBJ2-5; abundance: NA; v_gene: TRBV4-3; CDR3nt: TGCGCCAGCAGCCAAGCCGTGGTGCGGGAGATTGGAGAGACCCAGTACTTC; CDR3aa: CASSQAVVREIGETQYF
d_gene: NA; j_gene: TRBJ1-4; abundance: NA; v_gene: TRBV11-2; CDR3nt: TGTGCCAGCGATGGGGGGCGGATTAATGAAAAACTGTTTTTT; CDR3aa: CASDGGRINEKLFF
d_gene: TRBD1; j_gene: TRBJ2-5; abundance: NA; v_gene: TRBV30; CDR3nt: TGTGCCTGGACTGTGAACAGGGGCGAGACCCAGTACTTC; CDR3aa: CAWTVNRGETQYF
d_gene: NA; j_gene: TRBJ1-6; abundance: NA; v_gene: TRBV6-5; CDR3nt: TGTGCCAGCAGTCCCACTTCATATTCACCCCTCCACTTT; CDR3aa: CASSPTSYSPLHF
d_gene: NA; j_gene: TRBJ1-4; abundance: NA; v_gene: TRBV10-3; CDR3nt: TGTGCCATCCGGGACGGGATTTATGAAAAACTGTTTTTT; CDR3aa: CAIRDGIYEKLFF
d_gene: NA; j_gene: TRBJ2-1; abundance: NA; v_gene: TRBV19; CDR3nt: TGTGCCAGTAGTATAGGGGGACTCCGTCGGAATGAGCAGTTCTTC; CDR3aa: CASSIGGLRRNEQFF
d_gene: TRBD1; j_gene: TRBJ2-1; abundance: NA; v_gene: TRBV19; CDR3nt: TGTGCCAGTAGTATCACAGGGGGCAATGAGCAGTTCTTC; CDR3aa: CASSITGGNEQFF
d_gene: NA; j_gene: TRBJ1-2; abundance: NA; v_gene: TRBV11-2; CDR3nt: TGTGCCAGCAGCGCCGAGACAGCGGTCATTAACTATGGCTACACCTTC; CDR3aa: CASSAETAVINYGYTF
d_gene: NA; j_gene: TRBJ2-5; abundance: once; v_gene: TRBV19; CDR3nt: TGTGCCAGTAGTATAGCAGCCGGAGAGACCCAGTACTTC; CDR3aa: CASSIAAGETQYF
d_gene: NA; j_gene: TRBJ1-2; abundance: NA; v_gene: TRBV10-2; CDR3nt: TGCGCCAGCAGTGAGTCCGGGACAACCTATGGCTACACCTTC; CDR3aa: CASSESGTTYGYTF
d_gene: TRBD1; j_gene: TRBJ1-1; abundance: NA; v_gene: TRBV28; CDR3nt: TGTGCCAGCAGTTTACAACCCCCGGGACAGGGCTCTGAAGCTTTCTTT; CDR3aa: CASSLQPPGQGSEAFF
d_gene: NA; j_gene: TRBJ1-2; abundance: NA; v_gene: TRBV15; CDR3nt: TGTGCCACCAGCACCGGAATGATCTATGGCTACACCTTC; CDR3aa: CATSTGMIYGYTF
d_gene: TRBD2; j_gene: TRBJ2-5; abundance: NA; v_gene: TRBV7-2; CDR3nt: TGTGCCAGCAGCCCCGCTAGCGGGAGGGCCCAAGAGACCCAGTACTTC; CDR3aa: CASSPASGRAQETQYF
d_gene: TRBD1; j_gene: TRBJ2-7; abundance: NA; v_gene: TRBV27; CDR3nt: TGTGCCAGCAGTCCGGGACAGGGGTACGAGCAGTACTTC; CDR3aa: CASSPGQGYEQYF
d_gene: TRBD2; j_gene: TRBJ2-1; abundance: NA; v_gene: TRBV30; CDR3nt: TGTGCCTGGGCCGGGACTATTCATTTCTTC; CDR3aa: CAWAGTIHFF
d_gene: NA; j_gene: TRBJ2-7; abundance: NA; v_gene: TRBV2; CDR3nt: TGTGCCAGCAGTGGACAGATCGGAAGAAACGAGCAGTACTTC; CDR3aa: CASSGQIGRNEQYF
d_gene: NA; j_gene: TRBJ1-2; abundance: NA; v_gene: TRBV2; CDR3nt: TGTGCCAGCAGTGAGGGAGGCAGGGGCTATGGCTACACCTTC; CDR3aa: CASSEGGRGYGYTF
d_gene: NA; j_gene: TRBJ2-7; abundance: NA; v_gene: TRBV11-2; CDR3nt: TGTGCCAGCAGCTCACTCCGGACAGTATACGAGCAGTACTTC; CDR3aa: CASSSLRTVYEQYF
d_gene: TRBD1; j_gene: TRBJ2-5; abundance: NA; v_gene: TRBV5-6; CDR3nt: TGTGCCAGCAGCTTGGTAGACAGGGTGGGAGAGACCCAGTACTTC; CDR3aa: CASSLVDRVGETQYF
d_gene: TRBD2; j_gene: TRBJ2-7; abundance: NA; v_gene: TRBV19; CDR3nt: TGTGCCAGTAGTATGACGGCTAGCGGGGGACACTACGAGCAGTACTTC; CDR3aa: CASSMTASGGHYEQYF
d_gene: NA; j_gene: TRBJ2-2; abundance: NA; v_gene: TRBV5-1; CDR3nt: TGCGCCAGCAGCTTGTGGCAGGTCAACACCGGGGAGCTGTTTTTT; CDR3aa: CASSLWQVNTGELFF
d_gene: NA; j_gene: TRBJ1-2; abundance: few; v_gene: TRBV6-2/TRBV6-3; CDR3nt: TGTGCCAGCAGTTACCAGGGAGACTATGGCTACACCTTC; CDR3aa: CASSYQGDYGYTF
d_gene: NA; j_gene: TRBJ2-3; abundance: NA; v_gene: TRBV7-2; CDR3nt: TGTGCCAGCAGCTTAGGGGTCTGGAGGGAAAGTACAGATACGCAGTATTTT; CDR3aa: CASSLGVWRESTDTQYF
d_gene: TRBD1; j_gene: TRBJ1-5; abundance: NA; v_gene: TRBV19; CDR3nt: TGTGCCAGTAGTAGGGGAAGACAGGGGATGTCGCCCCAGCATTTT; CDR3aa: CASSRGRQGMSPQHF
d_gene: NA; j_gene: TRBJ1-1; abundance: NA; v_gene: TRBV10-3; CDR3nt: TGTGCCAGCACGGGGAACACTGAAGCTTTCTTT; CDR3aa: CASTGNTEAFF
d_gene: NA; j_gene: TRBJ1-2; abundance: NA; v_gene: TRBV28; CDR3nt: TGTGCCAGCAGTTTAGGGAGGACCTCTCCCTATGGCTACACCTTC; CDR3aa: CASSLGRTSPYGYTF
d_gene: NA; j_gene: TRBJ2-7; abundance: NA; v_gene: TRBV12-3/TRBV12-4; CDR3nt: TGTGCCAGCAGTCTCGCCGGAAGGAGGGGGAACTTC; CDR3aa: CASSLAGRRGNF
d_gene: NA; j_gene: TRBJ1-4; abundance: NA; v_gene: TRBV9; CDR3nt: TGTGCCAGCAGCGGGGGATCTCCCGGTGAAAAACTGTTTTTT; CDR3aa: CASSGGSPGEKLFF
d_gene: TRBD1; j_gene: TRBJ1-2; abundance: NA; v_gene: TRBV4-1; CDR3nt: TGCGCCAGCAGCCAAGGGGGACAGGGATGGTATGGCTACACCTTC; CDR3aa: CASSQGGQGWYGYTF
d_gene: NA; j_gene: TRBJ2-2; abundance: NA; v_gene: TRBV30; CDR3nt: TGTGCCTGGAGTGGCCAGAGGGTCCTAGTAAACACCGGGGAGCTGTTTTTT; CDR3aa: CAWSGQRVLVNTGELFF
d_gene: TRBD1; j_gene: TRBJ2-1; abundance: NA; v_gene: TRBV15; CDR3nt: TGTGCCACCAGCAGAGATGCGACAGGGGTTAATGAGCAGTTCTTC; CDR3aa: CATSRDATGVNEQFF
d_gene: NA; j_gene: TRBJ1-5; abundance: NA; v_gene: TRBV3-1/TRBV3-2; CDR3nt: TGTGCCAGCAGCCAATCTCAGAGTTATAGCAATCAGCCCCAGCATTTT; CDR3aa: CASSQSQSYSNQPQHF
d_gene: NA; j_gene: TRBJ2-7; abundance: NA; v_gene: TRBV5-1; CDR3nt: TGCGCCAGCAGTACAGCGTCCTCCTACGAGCAGTACTTC; CDR3aa: CASSTASSYEQYF
d_gene: NA; j_gene: TRBJ1-1; abundance: NA; v_gene: TRBV30; CDR3nt: TGTGCCTGGAGTGTCCTAACGGACGGTGAAGCTTTCTTT; CDR3aa: CAWSVLTDGEAFF
d_gene: TRBD1; j_gene: TRBJ2-7; abundance: NA; v_gene: TRBV28; CDR3nt: TGTGCCACAACAGGGGTGGCTGTCGAGCAGTACTTC; CDR3aa: CATTGVAVEQYF
d_gene: NA; j_gene: TRBJ1-5; abundance: NA; v_gene: TRBV7-8; CDR3nt: TGTGCCAGCAGCTTACTACTTACGAGTTTGAATCAGCCCCAGCATTTT; CDR3aa: CASSLLLTSLNQPQHF
d_gene: NA; j_gene: TRBJ2-2; abundance: few; v_gene: TRBV18; CDR3nt: TGTGCCAGCTCACCAGCTTCAGGGCGAGACACCGGGGAGCTGTTTTTT; CDR3aa: CASSPASGRDTGELFF
d_gene: TRBD1; j_gene: TRBJ1-1; abundance: NA; v_gene: TRBV9; CDR3nt: TGTGCCAGCAGCGTAGTGGCAGGGACAGGGTACACTGAAGCTTTCTTT; CDR3aa: CASSVVAGTGYTEAFF
d_gene: TRBD1; j_gene: TRBJ2-7; abundance: NA; v_gene: TRBV5-4; CDR3nt: TGTGCCAGCAGCTTTGGTGGGACAGGGTACTACGAGCAGTACTTC; CDR3aa: CASSFGGTGYYEQYF
d_gene: TRBD1; j_gene: TRBJ1-2; abundance: NA; v_gene: TRBV19; CDR3nt: TGTGCCAGTAAGGGCCAGGGGGTAGAACTGAACTATGGCTACACCTTC; CDR3aa: CASKGQGVELNYGYTF
d_gene: TRBD1; j_gene: TRBJ1-1; abundance: NA; v_gene: TRBV19; CDR3nt: TGTGCCAGTAGTCCCAGGGACAGAAACACTGAAGCTTTCTTT; CDR3aa: CASSPRDRNTEAFF
d_gene: NA; j_gene: TRBJ2-3; abundance: once; v_gene: TRBV11-2; CDR3nt: TGTGCCAGCGGGTGGGAGCCGGGACCAGATACGCAGTATTTT; CDR3aa: CASGWEPGPDTQYF
d_gene: NA; j_gene: TRBJ2-5; abundance: NA; v_gene: TRBV4-1; CDR3nt: TGCGCCAGCAGCCAAAGGGGATTGGGGATAGAGACCCAGTACTTC; CDR3aa: CASSQRGLGIETQYF
d_gene: NA; j_gene: TRBJ2-3; abundance: NA; v_gene: TRBV5-6; CDR3nt: TGTGCCAGCAGCTCGTCGTTCCCGCAGTATTTT; CDR3aa: CASSSSFPQYF
d_gene: NA; j_gene: TRBJ1-2; abundance: NA; v_gene: TRBV28; CDR3nt: TGTGCCAGCAGTTTGTCAGGGCGGGATGGCTACACCTTC; CDR3aa: CASSLSGRDGYTF
d_gene: TRBD1; j_gene: TRBJ1-1; abundance: NA; v_gene: TRBV10-2; CDR3nt: TGCGCCAGCAGTGCCGCCCTGGGACAGGTAATGAACACTGAAGCTTTCTTT; CDR3aa: CASSAALGQVMNTEAFF
d_gene: TRBD1; j_gene: TRBJ2-2; abundance: once; v_gene: TRBV6-2/TRBV6-3; CDR3nt: TGTGCCAGCAGTAAGTCCGGGACAGGGGACTCCGGGGAGCTGTTTTTT; CDR3aa: CASSKSGTGDSGELFF
d_gene: NA; j_gene: TRBJ2-5; abundance: NA; v_gene: TRBV4-3; CDR3nt: TGCGCCAGCAGCCAAGAAGGATTACAAGAGACCCAGTACTTC; CDR3aa: CASSQEGLQETQYF
d_gene: TRBD1; j_gene: TRBJ2-7; abundance: once; v_gene: TRBV7-2; CDR3nt: TGTGCCAGCAGGACGGACAGGTCCAGCTCCTACGAGCAGTACTTC; CDR3aa: CASRTDRSSSYEQYF
d_gene: TRBD2; j_gene: TRBJ2-7; abundance: NA; v_gene: TRBV7-2; CDR3nt: TGTGCCAGCAGCGAGACTAGCGGGAGGGAGCAGTACTTC; CDR3aa: CASSETSGREQYF
d_gene: NA; j_gene: TRBJ1-2; abundance: once; v_gene: TRBV28; CDR3nt: TGTGCCAGCAGCCAAGGACAGAATTATGGCTACACCTTC; CDR3aa: CASSQGQNYGYTF
d_gene: TRBD2; j_gene: TRBJ2-7; abundance: NA; v_gene: TRBV28; CDR3nt: TGTGCCAGCATTGAACATAGCGGGGGCCCAGGGGAGCAGTACTTC; CDR3aa: CASIEHSGGPGEQYF